The table lists the clone carrying this T cell receptor (beta chain) with many counts. Its antigen is currently unknown. From about 0.4 ug of RNA, a library with molecular barcoded alpha/delta and beta/gamma adaptors was made. TCRdb fed the reads into MiXCR, producing one record per CDR3 protein. The table has some 80,000 distinct CDR3 sequences, approximately 13% seen once. The data belong to a study of read filtering for tumor transcriptome and immune sequencing. Study background: Eight or nine patients were R-ISS I, roughly 15 were R-ISS II, 7 were R-ISS III.

Sampling of bone marrow took place during active disease in every patient. Overall study findings and caveats: IR-seq and RNA-seq agreed better without single-read clonotypes.

V was cut by 2 bases and J by 9 bases, with 17 bases left in between. Germline values: CDR1 LGHNA, CDR2 YNFKEQ. This CDR3 is built from 15 residues. Sequenced: a population of CD138-negative cells sorted from bone marrow. The receptor was isolated from a donor over 35 with multiple myeloma. The chain combines TRBV4-2 with TRBJ2-1; D is perhaps TRBD1 (5 bases). The CDR3 sequence is CASSQPGQMWSEQFF. In DNA, the CDR3 is TGTGCCAGCAGCCAACCCGGACAAATGTGGAGTGAGCAGTTCTTC.